This TCR beta chain came from a study of glioma-infiltrating T cells after dendritic cell vaccination. Study overall: Treatment, given 2003 to 2012, was autologous tumor lysate-pulsed dendritic cell vaccination. Autologous tumor lysate was loaded overnight onto monocyte-derived dendritic cells grown about seven days with IL-4 and GM-CSF.

Study outcomes and limitations: Only a small number of patients had complete blood and tumor samples.

The CDR3 consists of 17 residues. Germline CDR1 and CDR2: MDHEN and SYDVKM. The V end lost 6 bases, the J end lost 2 bases, and 22 bases lay between the germline ends. Comments on this clone: Its antigen is as yet unknown.

The repertoire was sequenced with immunoSEQ multiplex PCR; TCRdb's copy has only in-frame clones and lacks some. The repertoire holds around 62,000 clones, with 82% as singletons. The receptor comes from a human donor with glioblastoma. The sequences come from blood, collected before dendritic cell vaccination. V gene TRBV28 combines with J gene TRBJ1-1, with D possibly matching TRBD1 (6 bases). Here the CDR3 DNA reads TGTGCCAGCAGCTACGACCCGACGAACAGGGTTAACACTGAAGCTTTCTTT. It encodes CASSYDPTNRVNTEAFF.